The 27 T cell receptor beta chains presented below share a single source sample, sequenced in a study of OX40 agonist ivuxolimab in advanced cancers. Sequencing used immunoSEQ multiplex PCR; TCRdb keeps in-frame clones, though not all of them. There are about 7,800 clones in the sample; around 90% occur only once, and 4% to 5.5% lies in the top ten. This material consisted of CD4+ or CD8+ T cells sorted from blood, taken in a trial of the OX40 agonist ivuxolimab. Source of these receptors: an adult with an advanced solid tumor such as melanoma, head and neck, liver or kidney cancer.

V is TRBV5-1 and J is TRBJ2-5; no firm D call. Looked up from germline, CDR1 is SGHRS and CDR2 is YFSETQ. V was clipped by 2 bases and J by 1 base, with 9 bases between them. This CDR3 spans 14 amino acids. For the CDR3, the DNA is TGCGCCAGCAGCTTACAGCAGATCCAAGAGACCCAGTACTTC. Protein sequence: CASSLQQIQETQYF. Based on the CDR3 plus reference TRBV5-1 and TRBJ2-5, the full variable domain is KAGVTQTPRYLIKTRGQQVTLSCSPISGHRSVSWYQQTPGQGLQFLFEYFSETQRNKGNFPGRFSGRQFSNSRSEMNVSTLELGDSALYLCASSLQQIQETQYFGPGTRLLVL.

The chain employs TRBV10-1 and TRBJ2-2; 8 nucleotides line up with TRBD1. Trimming cost V 9 bases and J 1 base; bases outside gene matches: 4. CDR1 and CDR2 from the germline V gene are WNHNN and SYGVQD (reference sequence). The CDR3 contains 14 residues. CDR3: CASWDRQNTGELFF. In DNA form, the CDR3 reads TGCGCCAGTTGGGACAGGCAGAACACCGGGGAGCTGTTTTTT.

This clone was counted a single time. CDR3 amino acids: CASSQDLIDGYTF. For the CDR3, the DNA is TGTGCCAGCAGCCAAGATCTGATCGATGGCTACACCTTC. The chain recombines TRBV14 with TRBJ1-2; no clear D. With 0 bases removed from V and 6 bases from J, the gap between germline ends came to 8 bases. CDR3 length: 13 amino acids. Germline V gene sequence: CDR1 SGHDN, CDR2 FVKESK.

CDR3 sequence (DNA): TGCAGCTCAAGGGGGCAGCCCGACCTCGGCTACACCTTC. Protein sequence: CSSRGQPDLGYTF. V gene TRBV29-1 combines with J gene TRBJ1-2, with TRBD1 matching 7 bases. Germline assignment: CDR1 SQVTM and CDR2 ANQGSEA. The CDR3 sequence is 13 residues long. V trimming: 8 bases; J trimming: 8 bases; junction bases outside the gene matches: 14. Drawing the rest from reference TRBV29-1 and TRBJ1-2, the complete variable domain is SAVISQKPSRDICQRGTSLTIQCQVDSQVTMMFWYRQQPGQSLTLIATANQGSEATYESGFVIDKFPISRPNLTFSTLTVSNMSPEDSSIYLCSSRGQPDLGYTFGSGTRLTVV.

The chain is built from TRBV15 and TRBJ2-1, with 11 bases lining up with TRBD2. The junction had 8 bases not matched to a gene; V was cut back by 0 bases and J by 13 bases. Germline loops: CDR1 LNHNV, CDR2 YYDKDF (reference sequence). The CDR3 extends over 15 amino acids. The CDR3, as DNA: TGTGCCACCAGCAGAGATTTACTAGCGGGAGTGGGACAGTTCTTC. Translation: CATSRDLLAGVGQFF. Drawing the rest from reference TRBV15 and TRBJ2-1, the complete variable domain is DAMVIQNPRYQVTQFGKPVTLSCSQTLNHNVMYWYQQKSSQAPKLLFHYYDKDFNNEADTPDNFQSRRPNTSFCFLDIRSPGLGDTAMYLCATSRDLLAGVGQFFGPGTRLTVL.

This clone was seen only once. The genes are TRBV9 and TRBJ2-5; 10 bases fit TRBD1. Trimming cost V 4 bases and J 5 bases; bases outside gene matches: 8. The CDR3 has 15 amino acids. The germline V gene encodes CDR1 SGDLS and CDR2 YYNGEE. The CDR3 reads CASSRTGGTIETQYF. For the CDR3, the DNA is TGTGCCAGCAGCCGGACAGGGGGGACAATCGAGACCCAGTACTTC.

This clone was counted once. This chain's CDR3 is CASSWRGQVDTGELFF. CDR3 sequence (DNA): TGCGCCAGCAGCTGGCGGGGACAGGTGGACACCGGGGAGCTGTTTTTT. The chain carries TRBV5-1 and TRBJ2-2, with 8 nucleotides matching TRBD1. Germline V lookup: CDR1 SGHRS, CDR2 YFSETQ. The CDR3 covers 16 residues. Unmatched junction bases numbered 7, after V lost 3 bases and J lost 3 bases.

V gene TRBV5-6 combines with J gene TRBJ2-7; TRBD1 agrees at 7 bases. The trim removed 0 bases at V and 0 bases at J, leaving 0 bases unmatched. In germline, CDR1 is SGHDT, CDR2 YYEEEE. This CDR3 contains 14 residues. CDR3 sequence reads: CASSLAGGSYEQYF. CDR3 nucleotides: TGTGCCAGCAGCTTGGCAGGGGGCTCCTACGAGCAGTACTTC.

The V and J genes are TRBV6-5 and TRBJ2-1; 8 positions match TRBD2. J gave up 7 bases and V 8 bases, and 1 base lay outside the gene matches. CDR1 and CDR2 from the germline V gene are MNHEY and SVGAGI. This CDR3 contains 11 residues. For the CDR3, the DNA is TGTGCCAGCCGCGGGGGGAATGAGCAGTTCTTC. Translating gives CASRGGNEQFF.

CDR3 sequence: CASSGGGQETQYF. The CDR3 nucleotides are TGTGCCAGCAGCGGGGGAGGGCAAGAGACCCAGTACTTC. This chain uses TRBV5-4 with TRBJ2-5; 7 bases agree with TRBD2. The trim removed 4 bases at V and 2 bases at J, leaving 2 bases unmatched. This CDR3 is 13 amino acids long. Per germline, CDR1 SGHNT and CDR2 YYREEE (reference sequence).

This chain uses TRBV11-2 with TRBJ2-1, with 7 bases that match TRBD1. The V gene end was trimmed by 5 bases and the J gene end by 0 bases; junction bases not matched to a gene: 4. The CDR3 contains 15 residues. Germline V gene sequence: CDR1 SGHAT, CDR2 FQNNGV. The DNA of the CDR3 is TGTGCCAGCAGCACCGGACAGGTCTCCTACAATGAGCAGTTCTTC. It encodes CASSTGQVSYNEQFF.

This chain joins TRBV14 and TRBJ2-3; no clear D. V lost 2 bases to trimming and J lost 6 bases, with 6 bases between them. This CDR3 comprises 12 residues. Germline V gives CDR1 SGHDN, CDR2 FVKESK. CDR3 DNA: TGTGCCAGCAGCCAATTCGCGGATACGCAGTATTTT. Translation gives CASSQFADTQYF.

The chain employs TRBV7-6 and TRBJ2-6; D gene uncertain. V was trimmed by 4 bases and J by 3 bases, leaving 7 bases between them. The CDR3 is 14 amino acids. The V gene's germline CDR1 is SGHVS and CDR2 FNYEAQ. The CDR3 loop reads CASSSADGANVLTF. CDR3 DNA: TGTGCCAGCAGCTCCGCGGATGGGGCCAACGTCCTGACTTTC.

The rearrangement links TRBV2 to TRBJ1-1; 7 bases fit TRBD1. Germline lookup yields CDR1 SNHLY and CDR2 FYNNEI. Trimming at V came to 6 bases and at J to 4 bases, leaving 14 bases not matched to a gene. The CDR3 runs 16 residues. This CDR3 is CASRPGGGGISTEAFF. Written as DNA, the CDR3 is TGTGCCAGCAGGCCGGGTGGAGGGGGCATCAGCACTGAAGCTTTCTTT.

The rearrangement joins TRBV7-9 to TRBJ2-1; 10 bases agree with TRBD1. Germline V lookup: CDR1 SEHNR, CDR2 FQNEAQ (reference sequence). The CDR3 has 15 amino acids. Unmatched junction bases numbered 7, after V lost 5 bases and J lost 6 bases. The CDR3 protein is CASSAPGQGFNEQFF. The CDR3 DNA follows: TGTGCCAGCAGCGCCCCGGGACAGGGGTTCAATGAGCAGTTCTTC. Supplemented by reference TRBV7-9 and TRBJ2-1, the full variable domain reads DTGVSQNPRHKITKRGQNVTFRCDPISEHNRLYWYRQTLGQGPEFLTYFQNEAQLEKSRLLSDRFSAERPKGSFSTLEIQRTEQGDSAMYLCASSAPGQGFNEQFFGPGTRLTVL.

The rearrangement links TRBV5-6 to TRBJ1-1; maybe TRBD1 (6 bases). This CDR3 contains 14 residues. The V end lost 3 bases, the J end lost 3 bases, and 12 bases lay between the germline ends. Germline-derived CDR1 and CDR2 are SGHDT and YYEEEE. CDR3 DNA sequence: TGTGCCAGCAGCTCCGGGACATTAGACACTGAAGCTTTCTTT. Translated: CASSSGTLDTEAFF.

The rearrangement joins TRBV2 to TRBJ2-6; 10 nucleotides align to TRBD1. J was trimmed by 4 bases and V by 4 bases; bases with no gene match: 7. The CDR3 is made up of 17 amino acids. Per the germline V gene, CDR1 is SNHLY and CDR2 is FYNNEI. CDR3 loop: CASSGTGGPGGANVLTF. CDR3 sequence (DNA): TGTGCCAGCAGTGGGACAGGGGGGCCGGGCGGGGCCAACGTCCTGACTTTC.

This chain links TRBV7-6 with TRBJ1-1; the match to TRBD1 covers 12 bases. The germline V gene has CDR1 SGHVS and CDR2 FNYEAQ. Unmatched junction bases numbered 11, after V lost 1 base and J lost 8 bases. The CDR3 is 17 residues long. The chain's CDR3 is CASSLGSPGTGGFEAFF. Here the CDR3 DNA reads TGTGCCAGCAGCTTAGGCTCACCCGGGACAGGGGGCTTCGAAGCTTTCTTT.

V usage is TRBV19 and J usage is TRBJ2-5; 7 bases align to TRBD1. The CDR3 has 15 residues. The germline CDR1 and CDR2 sequences are LNHDA and SQIVND (reference sequence). V gave up 4 bases and J gave up 2 bases; unmatched junction bases: 7. In DNA form, the CDR3 reads TGTGCCAGTAGTACCATGGGACAGAAACAAGAGACCCAGTACTTC. Translating gives CASSTMGQKQETQYF.

J is TRBJ2-1 and V is TRBV19; no clear D. The CDR3 spans 14 residues. The germline V gene encodes CDR1 LNHDA and CDR2 SQIVND (reference sequence). Trimming took off 9 bases at V and 10 bases at J, with 22 bases between the two ends. This CDR3 reads CASTPTAPLGEQFF. The DNA for the CDR3 is TGTGCCAGCACCCCCACGGCCCCCCTTGGGGAGCAGTTCTTC.

DNA of the CDR3: TGTGCCAGCAGTTTAGTCAGGGGCCCCTACAATGAGCAGTTCTTC. Its translation: CASSLVRGPYNEQFF. The V and J genes are TRBV27 and TRBJ2-1; the D gene is possibly TRBD1 (6 bases). The CDR3 is made up of 15 amino acids. Trimming took off 2 bases at V and 2 bases at J, with 10 bases between the two ends. Germline V gives CDR1 MNHEY, CDR2 SMNVEV (reference sequence).

The rearrangement links TRBV5-1 to TRBJ1-1; 8 bases are shared with TRBD1. Germline CDR1 SGHRS, CDR2 YFSETQ. The CDR3 extends over 15 amino acids. V shed 3 bases, J shed 5 bases, and the junction held 9 bases outside the gene matches. The CDR3 DNA is TGCGCCAGCAGCTCCTTCAGGGGGCTGAGAACTGAAGCTTTCTTT. Encoded protein: CASSSFRGLRTEAFF. The full variable domain, rest sourced from reference TRBV5-1 and TRBJ1-1, is KAGVTQTPRYLIKTRGQQVTLSCSPISGHRSVSWYQQTPGQGLQFLFEYFSETQRNKGNFPGRFSGRQFSNSRSEMNVSTLELGDSALYLCASSSFRGLRTEAFFGQGTRLTVV.

The chain combines TRBV9 with TRBJ2-1, with D uncertain. Germline V gene lookup returns CDR1 SGDLS and CDR2 YYNGEE. The CDR3 is 15 amino acids. The ends were cut back, 0 bases at V and 1 base at J, with 8 bases in the middle. CDR3 coding DNA: TGTGCCAGCAGCGTAGCGACCGGGTCCTACAATGAGCAGTTCTTC. This gives the protein CASSVATGSYNEQFF.

The rearrangement links TRBV18 to TRBJ1-4; 11 nucleotides align to TRBD1. Germline CDR1 reads KGHSH; CDR2 reads LQKENI. V lost 6 bases to trimming and J lost 5 bases; unmatched junction nucleotides: 2. This CDR3 contains 14 residues. DNA for the CDR3: TGTGCCAGCTCGCGGACAGGGGGCAATGAAAAACTGTTTTTT. Its translation is CASSRTGGNEKLFF. Full variable domain (missing parts from reference TRBV18 and TRBJ1-4): NAGVMQNPRHLVRRRGQEARLRCSPMKGHSHVYWYRQLPEEGLKFMVYLQKENIIDESGMPKERFSAEFPKEGPSILRIQQVVRGDSAAYFCASSRTGGNEKLFFGSGTQLSVL.

The chain employs TRBV5-1 and TRBJ2-2, with D possibly being TRBD1 (6 bases). Per the germline V gene, CDR1 is SGHRS and CDR2 is YFSETQ. Trimming stripped 2 bases from V and 2 bases from J, with 10 bases between. The CDR3 spans 15 residues. The CDR3 protein is CASSLRDTNTGELFF. The CDR3 coding sequence is TGCGCCAGCAGCTTAAGGGACACTAACACCGGGGAGCTGTTTTTT.

The V and J genes are TRBV29-1 and TRBJ2-1, with a possible D match to TRBD2 (6 bases). CDR3 length: 12 residues. CDR1 and CDR2 (germline): SQVTM, ANQGSEA. The ends were cut back, 7 bases at V and 2 bases at J, with 9 bases in the middle. The CDR3: CSAGGAYNEQFF. CDR3 nucleotides: TGCAGCGCCGGGGGAGCCTACAATGAGCAGTTCTTC.

The gene calls are TRBV5-4 and TRBJ2-3, with D unclear. The V gene lost 1 base and the J gene lost 2 bases, with 17 bases spanning the gap. CDR1 is SGHNT, CDR2 YYREEE, per germline (reference sequence). The CDR3 has 17 amino acids. The CDR3 region has the DNA TGTGCCAGCAGCTTGCCACCCCTAGGTCCCCTCACAGATACGCAGTATTTT. Amino acids: CASSLPPLGPLTDTQYF. The full variable domain, in which reference TRBV5-4 and TRBJ2-3 provide the parts outside the CDR3, is ETGVTQSPTHLIKTRGQQVTLRCSSQSGHNTVSWYQQALGQGPQFIFQYYREEENGRGNFPPRFSGLQFPNYSSELNVNALELDDSALYLCASSLPPLGPLTDTQYFGPGTRLTVL.